The 5 T cell receptor beta chains below were found in one sample sequenced in a study of cytomegalovirus exposure and HLA in healthy donors. Primers: 60 Vbeta forward and 13 Jbeta reverse. Sequencing used immunoSEQ multiplex PCR; TCRdb keeps in-frame clones, though not all of them. Of about 40,000 clones listed, 65% to 90% were seen once; the top ten hold about 10%. The sequencing input was PBMCs. These receptor sequences come from a woman between 18 and 30 years old in good health and CMV-seropositive.

The rearrangement uses TRBV6-1 and TRBJ1-5, with 8 bases lining up with TRBD1. V shed 6 bases, J shed 0 bases, and the junction held 4 bases outside the gene matches. The CDR3 sequence is 15 residues long. CDR1 and CDR2 from the germline V gene are MNHNS and SASEGT. The CDR3 DNA reads TGTGCCAGCAGCCGGGACAGGTCTAGCAATCAGCCCCAGCATTTT. Its protein product is CASSRDRSSNQPQHF.

This clone was recorded only once. The chain is built from TRBV19 and TRBJ2-1; the match to TRBD2 covers 9 bases. V trimming: 11 bases; J trimming: 9 bases; junction bases outside the gene matches: 14. Germline loops: CDR1 LNHDA, CDR2 SQIVND (reference sequence). The CDR3 totals 14 residues. CDR3 sequence reads: CASSGVAGDLEQFF. In DNA, the CDR3 is TGTGCCTCTTCGGGGGTAGCGGGGGATCTTGAGCAGTTCTTC.

This clone was found a few times. The chain employs TRBV28 and TRBJ2-5, with TRBD2 identical over 10 bases. CDR3 length equals 19 residues. With 4 bases clipped from V and 4 bases from J, the junction kept 18 bases outside the gene matches. Germline V gene data show CDR1 as MDHEN and CDR2 as SYDVKM. The CDR3 nucleotides read TGTGCCAGCAGTTCATGGACTAGCGGAGACCGGGTTATGCGAGAGACCCAGTACTTC. Translation: CASSSWTSGDRVMRETQYF.

V gene TRBV7-9 combines with J gene TRBJ1-3; weak D call: TRBD1 (6 bases). CDR1 is SEHNR and CDR2 is FQNEAQ in the germline V gene (reference sequence). Trimming left V 2 bases short and J 0 bases short, with 20 bases between. This CDR3 contains 19 residues. The DNA of the CDR3 is TGTGCCAGCAGCTTAAGGACAGTTTTCGAGACCAACTCTGGAAACACCATATATTTT. Translated, it gives CASSLRTVFETNSGNTIYF.

V and J are TRBV27 and TRBJ2-1; 10 bases align to TRBD2. Germline CDR1 reads MNHEY; CDR2 reads SMNVEV (reference sequence). With V trimmed by 5 bases and J by 3 bases, 7 bases remained unmatched. This CDR3 is 16 amino acids long. CDR3 residues: CASSHGLAAYYNEQFF. Written as DNA, the CDR3 is TGTGCCAGCAGTCATGGACTAGCGGCGTACTACAATGAGCAGTTCTTC.